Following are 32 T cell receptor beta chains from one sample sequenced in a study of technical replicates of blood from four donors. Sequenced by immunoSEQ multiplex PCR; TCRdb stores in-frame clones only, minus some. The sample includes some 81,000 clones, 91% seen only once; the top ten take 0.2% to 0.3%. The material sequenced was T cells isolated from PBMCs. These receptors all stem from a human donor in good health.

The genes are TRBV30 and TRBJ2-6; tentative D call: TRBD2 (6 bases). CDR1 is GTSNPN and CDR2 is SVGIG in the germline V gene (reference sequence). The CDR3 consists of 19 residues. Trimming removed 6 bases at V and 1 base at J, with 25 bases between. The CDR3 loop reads CACDTSRDLDLSGANVLTF. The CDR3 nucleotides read TGTGCCTGTGATACAAGCCGGGACTTGGATTTATCTGGGGCCAACGTCCTGACTTTC.

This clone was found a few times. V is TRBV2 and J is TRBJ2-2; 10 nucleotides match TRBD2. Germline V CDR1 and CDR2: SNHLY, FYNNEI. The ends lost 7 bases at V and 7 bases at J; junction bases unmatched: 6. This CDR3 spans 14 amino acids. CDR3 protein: CASNKREGDGELFF. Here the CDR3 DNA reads TGTGCCAGCAATAAGCGGGAGGGCGACGGGGAGCTGTTTTTT.

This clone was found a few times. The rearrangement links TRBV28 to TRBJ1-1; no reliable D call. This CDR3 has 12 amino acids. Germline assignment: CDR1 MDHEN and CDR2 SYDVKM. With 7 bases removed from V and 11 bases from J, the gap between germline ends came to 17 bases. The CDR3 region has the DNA TGTGCCAGCACCCCCCCAGGCAGGAGGGCTTTCTTT. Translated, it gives CASTPPGRRAFF.

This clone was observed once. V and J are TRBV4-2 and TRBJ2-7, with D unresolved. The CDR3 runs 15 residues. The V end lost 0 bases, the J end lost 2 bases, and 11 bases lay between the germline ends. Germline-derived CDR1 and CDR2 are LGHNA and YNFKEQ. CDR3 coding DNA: TGTGCCAGCAGCCAAGATTATGCCAGTCCCTACGAGCAGTACTTC. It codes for CASSQDYASPYEQYF.

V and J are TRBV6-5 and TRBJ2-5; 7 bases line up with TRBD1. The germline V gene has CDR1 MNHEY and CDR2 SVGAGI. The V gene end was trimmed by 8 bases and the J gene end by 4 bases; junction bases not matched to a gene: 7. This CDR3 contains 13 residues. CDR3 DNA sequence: TGTGCCAGCTCGGGACAGTCCAGAGAGACCCAGTACTTC. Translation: CASSGQSRETQYF.

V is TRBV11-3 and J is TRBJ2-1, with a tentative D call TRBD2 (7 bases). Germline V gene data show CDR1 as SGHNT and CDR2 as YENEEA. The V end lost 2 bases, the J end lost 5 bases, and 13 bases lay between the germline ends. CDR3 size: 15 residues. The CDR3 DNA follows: TGTGCCAGCAGCTTACCGCGGGGGCGAGACAATGAGCAGTTCTTC. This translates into CASSLPRGRDNEQFF.

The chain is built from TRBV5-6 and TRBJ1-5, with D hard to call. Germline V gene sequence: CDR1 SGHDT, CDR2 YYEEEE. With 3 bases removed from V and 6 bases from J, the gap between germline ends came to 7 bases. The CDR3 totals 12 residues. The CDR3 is CASSSIGQPQHF. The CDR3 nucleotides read TGTGCCAGCAGCTCAATCGGTCAGCCCCAGCATTTT.

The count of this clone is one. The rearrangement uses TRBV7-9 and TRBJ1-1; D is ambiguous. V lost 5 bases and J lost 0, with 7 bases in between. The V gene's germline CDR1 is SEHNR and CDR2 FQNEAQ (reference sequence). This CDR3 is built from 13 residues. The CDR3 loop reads CASSPGLNTEAFF. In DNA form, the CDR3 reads TGTGCCAGCAGCCCGGGTCTGAACACTGAAGCTTTCTTT.

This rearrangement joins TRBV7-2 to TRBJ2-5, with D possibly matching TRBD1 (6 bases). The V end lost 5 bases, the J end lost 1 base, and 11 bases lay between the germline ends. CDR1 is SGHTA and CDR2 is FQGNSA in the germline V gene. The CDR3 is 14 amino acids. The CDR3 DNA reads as TGTGCCAGCAGCCAAACAGGGCGCCAAGAGACCCAGTACTTC. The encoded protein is CASSQTGRQETQYF. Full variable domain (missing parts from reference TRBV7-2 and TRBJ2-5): GAGVSQSPSNKVTEKGKDVELRCDPISGHTALYWYRQSLGQGLEFLIYFQGNSAPDKSGLPSDRFSAERTGGSVSTLTIQRTQQEDSAVYLCASSQTGRQETQYFGPGTRLLVL.

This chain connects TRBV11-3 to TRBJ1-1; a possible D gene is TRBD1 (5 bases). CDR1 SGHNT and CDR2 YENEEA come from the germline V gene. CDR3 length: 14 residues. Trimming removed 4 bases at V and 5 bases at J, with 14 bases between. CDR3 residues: CASSSPPGKTEAFF. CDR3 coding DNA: TGTGCCAGCAGCTCCCCTCCAGGGAAGACTGAAGCTTTCTTT.

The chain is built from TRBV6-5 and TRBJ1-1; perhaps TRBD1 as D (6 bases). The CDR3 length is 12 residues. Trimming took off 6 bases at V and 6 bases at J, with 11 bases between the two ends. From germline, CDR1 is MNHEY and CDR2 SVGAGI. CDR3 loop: CASSLEGAEAFF. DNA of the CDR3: TGTGCCAGCAGCCTAGAGGGGGCTGAAGCTTTCTTT.

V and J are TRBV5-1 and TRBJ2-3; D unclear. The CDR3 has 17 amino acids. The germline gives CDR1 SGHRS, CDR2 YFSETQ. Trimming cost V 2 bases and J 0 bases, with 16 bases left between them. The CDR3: CASSFRLGLSSTDTQYF. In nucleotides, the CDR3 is TGCGCCAGCAGCTTCCGGCTTGGGCTTTCTAGCACAGATACGCAGTATTTT.

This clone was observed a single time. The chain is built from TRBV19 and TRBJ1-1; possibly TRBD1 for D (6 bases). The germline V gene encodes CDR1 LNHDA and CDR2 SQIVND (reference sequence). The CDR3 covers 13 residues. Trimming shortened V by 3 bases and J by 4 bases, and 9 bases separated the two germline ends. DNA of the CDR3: TGTGCCAGTAGTATGGCAGGGGTCACTGAAGCTTTCTTT. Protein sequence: CASSMAGVTEAFF.

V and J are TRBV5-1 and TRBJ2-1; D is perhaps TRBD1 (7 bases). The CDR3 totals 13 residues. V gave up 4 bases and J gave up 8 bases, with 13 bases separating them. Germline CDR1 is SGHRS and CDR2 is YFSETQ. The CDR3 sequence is CASSPTGDYEQFF. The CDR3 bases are TGCGCCAGCAGCCCAACAGGGGACTATGAGCAGTTCTTC.

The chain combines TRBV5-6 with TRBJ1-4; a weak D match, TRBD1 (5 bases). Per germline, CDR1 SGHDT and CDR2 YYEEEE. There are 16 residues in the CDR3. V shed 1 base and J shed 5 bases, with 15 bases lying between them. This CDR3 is CASSLTGLTGNEKLFF. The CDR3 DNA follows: TGTGCCAGCAGCTTGACAGGTTTGACCGGAAATGAAAAACTGTTTTTT.

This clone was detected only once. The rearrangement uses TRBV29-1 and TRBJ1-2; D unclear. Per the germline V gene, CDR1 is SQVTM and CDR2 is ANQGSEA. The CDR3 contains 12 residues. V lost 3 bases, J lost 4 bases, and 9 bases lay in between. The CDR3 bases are TGCAGCGTTGATTTCCGGGTCTATGGCTACACCTTC. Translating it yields CSVDFRVYGYTF. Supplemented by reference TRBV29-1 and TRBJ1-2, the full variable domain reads SAVISQKPSRDICQRGTSLTIQCQVDSQVTMMFWYRQQPGQSLTLIATANQGSEATYESGFVIDKFPISRPNLTFSTLTVSNMSPEDSSIYLCSVDFRVYGYTFGSGTRLTVV.

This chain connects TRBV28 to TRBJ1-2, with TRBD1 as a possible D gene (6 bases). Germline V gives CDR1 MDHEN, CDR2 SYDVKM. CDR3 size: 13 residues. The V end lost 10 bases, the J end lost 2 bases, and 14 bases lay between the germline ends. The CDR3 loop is CAIPGQLNYGYTF. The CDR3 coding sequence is TGTGCCATACCCGGACAGCTGAACTATGGCTACACCTTC.

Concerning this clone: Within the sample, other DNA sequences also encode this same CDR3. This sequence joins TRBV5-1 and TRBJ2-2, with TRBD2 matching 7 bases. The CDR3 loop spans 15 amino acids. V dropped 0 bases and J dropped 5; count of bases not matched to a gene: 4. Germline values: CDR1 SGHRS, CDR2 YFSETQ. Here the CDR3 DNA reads TGCGCCAGCAGCTTGGGCGGGAGCGGGACCGGGGAGCTGTTTTTT. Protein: CASSLGGSGTGELFF.

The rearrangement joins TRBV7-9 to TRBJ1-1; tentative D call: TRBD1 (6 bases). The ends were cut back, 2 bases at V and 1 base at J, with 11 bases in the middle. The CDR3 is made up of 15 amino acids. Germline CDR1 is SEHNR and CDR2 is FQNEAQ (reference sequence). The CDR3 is CASSLYLDRNTEAFF. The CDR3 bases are TGTGCCAGCAGCTTATATCTGGACAGGAACACTGAAGCTTTCTTT.

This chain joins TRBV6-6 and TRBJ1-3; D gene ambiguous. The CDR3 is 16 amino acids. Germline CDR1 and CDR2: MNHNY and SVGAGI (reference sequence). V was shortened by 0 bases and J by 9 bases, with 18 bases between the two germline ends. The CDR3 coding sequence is TGTGCCAGCAGTTACTCGTCAGGAACACCTTCCACCACCATATATTTT. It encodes CASSYSSGTPSTTIYF.

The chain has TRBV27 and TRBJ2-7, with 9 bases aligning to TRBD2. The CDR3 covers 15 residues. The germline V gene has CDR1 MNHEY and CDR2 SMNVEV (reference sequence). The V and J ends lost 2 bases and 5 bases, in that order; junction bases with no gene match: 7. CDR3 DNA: TGTGCCAGCAGTTTAGGGGCGGGAGGGTACGACGAGCAGTACTTC. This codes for CASSLGAGGYDEQYF.

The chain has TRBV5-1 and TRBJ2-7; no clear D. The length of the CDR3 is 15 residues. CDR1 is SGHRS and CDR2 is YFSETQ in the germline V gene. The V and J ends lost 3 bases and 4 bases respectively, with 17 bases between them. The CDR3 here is CASSSLQLNPYEQYF. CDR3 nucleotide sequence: TGCGCCAGCAGCTCCCTTCAACTCAATCCTTACGAGCAGTACTTC.

The CDR3, as DNA: TGTGCCAGCAGTTTAGGGGACAGGGGGACCTATGGCTACACCTTC. As protein: CASSLGDRGTYGYTF. The V call is TRBV28, the J call TRBJ1-2; 11 bases match TRBD1. This CDR3 spans 15 amino acids. Per the germline V gene, CDR1 is MDHEN and CDR2 is SYDVKM. Trimming at V came to 2 bases and at J to 4 bases, leaving 3 bases not matched to a gene.

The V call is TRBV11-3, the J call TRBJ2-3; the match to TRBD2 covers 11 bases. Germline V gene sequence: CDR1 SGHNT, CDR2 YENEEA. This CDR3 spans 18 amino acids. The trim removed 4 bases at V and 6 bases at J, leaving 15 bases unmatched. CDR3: CASSSLYHSGGAGDTQYF. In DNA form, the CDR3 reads TGTGCCAGCAGCTCTCTTTATCATAGCGGGGGGGCGGGTGATACGCAGTATTTT.

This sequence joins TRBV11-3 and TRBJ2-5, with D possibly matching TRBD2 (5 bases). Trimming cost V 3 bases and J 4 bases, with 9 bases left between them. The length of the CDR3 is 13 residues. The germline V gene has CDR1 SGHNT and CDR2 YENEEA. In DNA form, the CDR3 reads TGTGCCAGCAGCTTGAGGAGGAGAGAGACCCAGTACTTC. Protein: CASSLRRRETQYF.

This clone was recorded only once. The chain's CDR3 is CASSLGQENYEQYF. The CDR3 DNA follows: TGTGCCAGCTCACTGGGACAGGAAAACTACGAGCAGTACTTC. The rearrangement uses TRBV18 and TRBJ2-7; 8 bases match TRBD1. This CDR3 is 14 amino acids long. Trimming took 4 bases from V and 3 from J; bases not matched to a gene: 5. Germline V gives CDR1 KGHSH, CDR2 LQKENI.

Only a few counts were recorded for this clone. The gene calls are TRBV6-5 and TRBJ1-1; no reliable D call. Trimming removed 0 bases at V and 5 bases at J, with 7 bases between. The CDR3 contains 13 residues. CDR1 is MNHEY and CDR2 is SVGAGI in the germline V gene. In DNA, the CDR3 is TGTGCCAGCAGTTACTCCGGGGAAACTGAAGCTTTCTTT. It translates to CASSYSGETEAFF.

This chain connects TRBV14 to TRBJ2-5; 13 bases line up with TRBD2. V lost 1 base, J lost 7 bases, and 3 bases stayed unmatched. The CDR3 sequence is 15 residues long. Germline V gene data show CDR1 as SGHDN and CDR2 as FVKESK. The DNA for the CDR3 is TGTGCCAGCAGCCAAGGGACTAGCGGGAGAGGGACCCAGTACTTC. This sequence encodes CASSQGTSGRGTQYF. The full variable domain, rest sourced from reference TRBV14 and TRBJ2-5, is EAGVTQFPSHSVIEKGQTVTLRCDPISGHDNLYWYRRVMGKEIKFLLHFVKESKQDESGMPNNRFLAERTGGTYSTLKVQPAELEDSGVYFCASSQGTSGRGTQYFGPGTRLLVL.

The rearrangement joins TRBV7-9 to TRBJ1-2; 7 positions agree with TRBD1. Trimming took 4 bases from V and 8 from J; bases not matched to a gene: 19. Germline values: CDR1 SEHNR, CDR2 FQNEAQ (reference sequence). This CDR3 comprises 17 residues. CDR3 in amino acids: CASSSPADRVGSGGYTF. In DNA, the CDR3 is TGTGCCAGCAGCTCGCCGGCAGACAGGGTGGGTTCCGGCGGCTACACCTTC.

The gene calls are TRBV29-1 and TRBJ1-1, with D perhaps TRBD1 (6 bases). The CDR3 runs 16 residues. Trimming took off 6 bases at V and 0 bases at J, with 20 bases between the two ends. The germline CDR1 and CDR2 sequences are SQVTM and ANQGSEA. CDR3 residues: CSVTLQDSLMNTEAFF. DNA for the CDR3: TGCAGCGTGACCCTACAGGACAGCCTTATGAACACTGAAGCTTTCTTT.

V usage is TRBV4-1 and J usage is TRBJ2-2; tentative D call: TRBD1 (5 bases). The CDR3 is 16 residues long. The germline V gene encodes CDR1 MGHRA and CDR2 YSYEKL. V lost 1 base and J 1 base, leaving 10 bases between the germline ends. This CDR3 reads CASSQVAQGNTGELFF. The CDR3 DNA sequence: TGCGCCAGCAGCCAAGTCGCTCAGGGGAACACCGGGGAGCTGTTTTTT.

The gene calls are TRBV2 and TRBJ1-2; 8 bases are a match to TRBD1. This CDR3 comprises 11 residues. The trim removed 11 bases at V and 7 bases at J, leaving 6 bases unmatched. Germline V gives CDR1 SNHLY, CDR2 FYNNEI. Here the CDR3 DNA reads TGTGCCCCAACGGACAGGGCTGGCTACACCTTC. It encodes CAPTDRAGYTF.